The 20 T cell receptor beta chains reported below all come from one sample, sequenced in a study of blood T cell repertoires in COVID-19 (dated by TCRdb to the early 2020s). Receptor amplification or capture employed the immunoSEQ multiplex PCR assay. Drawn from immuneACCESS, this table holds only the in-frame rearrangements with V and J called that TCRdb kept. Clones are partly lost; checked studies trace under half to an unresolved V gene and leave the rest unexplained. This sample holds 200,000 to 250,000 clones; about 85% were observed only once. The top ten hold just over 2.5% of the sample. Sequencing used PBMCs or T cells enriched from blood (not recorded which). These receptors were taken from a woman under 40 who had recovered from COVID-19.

Here the CDR3 reads CASSEGLPYAEQFF. Written as DNA, the CDR3 is TGTGCCAGCAGTGAGGGACTGCCCTACGCTGAGCAGTTCTTC. V usage is TRBV6-2 or TRBV6-3 and J usage is TRBJ2-1; D may be TRBD2 (6 bases). Germline V gives CDR1 MNHEY, CDR2 SVGEGT. V lost 5 bases and J 9 bases, leaving 17 bases between the germline ends. The CDR3 covers 14 residues.

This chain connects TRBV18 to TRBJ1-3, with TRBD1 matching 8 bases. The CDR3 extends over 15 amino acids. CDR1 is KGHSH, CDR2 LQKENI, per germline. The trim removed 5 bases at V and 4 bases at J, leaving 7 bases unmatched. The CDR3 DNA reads TGTGCCAGCTCAAAGACAGGGGTTCACGGAAACACCATATATTTT. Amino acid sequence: CASSKTGVHGNTIYF.

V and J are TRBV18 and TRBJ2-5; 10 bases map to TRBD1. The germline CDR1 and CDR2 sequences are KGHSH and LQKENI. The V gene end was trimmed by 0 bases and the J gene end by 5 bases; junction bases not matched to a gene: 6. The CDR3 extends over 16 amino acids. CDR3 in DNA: TGTGCCAGCTCACCACCGAAGACAGGGGGCAGGGAGACCCAGTACTTC. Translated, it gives CASSPPKTGGRETQYF.

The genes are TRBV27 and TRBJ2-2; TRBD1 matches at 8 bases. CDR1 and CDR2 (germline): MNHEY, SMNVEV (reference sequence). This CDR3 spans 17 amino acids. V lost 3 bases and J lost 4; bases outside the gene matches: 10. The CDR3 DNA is TGTGCCAGCAGTTTCGCAGGGGGCGTACGTACCACCGGGGAGCTGTTTTTT. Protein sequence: CASSFAGGVRTTGELFF.

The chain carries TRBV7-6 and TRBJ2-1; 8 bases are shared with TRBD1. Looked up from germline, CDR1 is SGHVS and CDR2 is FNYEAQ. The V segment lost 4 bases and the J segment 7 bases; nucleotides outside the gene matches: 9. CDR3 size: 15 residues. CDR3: CASSSKQGVGNEQFF. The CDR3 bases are TGTGCCAGCAGCTCAAAACAGGGGGTTGGAAATGAGCAGTTCTTC.

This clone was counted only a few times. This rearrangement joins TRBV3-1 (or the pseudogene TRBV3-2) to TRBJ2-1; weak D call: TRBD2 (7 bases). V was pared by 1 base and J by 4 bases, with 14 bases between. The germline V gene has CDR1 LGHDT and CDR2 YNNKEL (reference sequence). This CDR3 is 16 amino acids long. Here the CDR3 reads CASSQAHGGQYNEQFF. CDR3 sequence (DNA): TGTGCCAGCAGCCAAGCTCACGGGGGGCAATACAATGAGCAGTTCTTC.

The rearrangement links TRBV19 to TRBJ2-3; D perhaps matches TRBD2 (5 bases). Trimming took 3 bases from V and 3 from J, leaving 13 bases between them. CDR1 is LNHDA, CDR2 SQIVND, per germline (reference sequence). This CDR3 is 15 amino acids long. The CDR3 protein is CASSIMGSVTDTQYF. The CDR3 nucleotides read TGTGCCAGTAGTATCATGGGTAGCGTAACAGATACGCAGTATTTT.

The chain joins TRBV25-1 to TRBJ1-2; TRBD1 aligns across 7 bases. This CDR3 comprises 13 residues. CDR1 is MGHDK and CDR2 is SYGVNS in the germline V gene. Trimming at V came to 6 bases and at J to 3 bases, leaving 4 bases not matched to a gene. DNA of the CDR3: TGTGCCAGCAGCCCACAGGGGCACTATGGCTACACCTTC. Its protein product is CASSPQGHYGYTF.

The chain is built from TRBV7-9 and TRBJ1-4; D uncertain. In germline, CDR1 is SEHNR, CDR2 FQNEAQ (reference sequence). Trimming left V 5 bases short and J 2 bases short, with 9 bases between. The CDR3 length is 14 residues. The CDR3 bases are TGTGCCAGCAGCCTCAGTCGCACTAATGAAAAACTGTTTTTT. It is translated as CASSLSRTNEKLFF.

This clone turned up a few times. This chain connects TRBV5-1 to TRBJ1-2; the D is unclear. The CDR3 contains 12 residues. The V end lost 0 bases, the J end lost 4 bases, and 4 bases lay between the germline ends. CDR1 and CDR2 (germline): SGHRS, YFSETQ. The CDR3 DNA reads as TGCGCCAGCAGCTTGGACACCTATGGCTACACCTTC. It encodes CASSLDTYGYTF.

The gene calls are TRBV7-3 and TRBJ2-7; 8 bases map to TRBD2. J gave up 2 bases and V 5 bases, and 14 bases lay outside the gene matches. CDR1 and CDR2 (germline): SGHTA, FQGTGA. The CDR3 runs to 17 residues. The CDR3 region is CASSPVAGGAETYEQYF. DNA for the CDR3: TGTGCCAGCAGCCCAGTTGCCGGGGGGGCGGAGACCTACGAGCAGTACTTC.

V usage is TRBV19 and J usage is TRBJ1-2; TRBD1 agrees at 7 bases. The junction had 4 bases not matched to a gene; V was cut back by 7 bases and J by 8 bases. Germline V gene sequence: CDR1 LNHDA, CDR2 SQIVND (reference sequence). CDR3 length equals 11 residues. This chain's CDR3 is CASTDRDGYTF. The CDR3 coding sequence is TGTGCCAGTACAGACAGGGACGGCTACACCTTC.

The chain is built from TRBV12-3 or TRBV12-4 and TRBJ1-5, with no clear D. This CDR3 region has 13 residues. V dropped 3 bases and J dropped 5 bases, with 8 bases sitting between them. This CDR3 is CASSFRRDQPQHF. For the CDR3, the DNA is TGTGCCAGCAGTTTCCGTCGCGATCAGCCCCAGCATTTT.

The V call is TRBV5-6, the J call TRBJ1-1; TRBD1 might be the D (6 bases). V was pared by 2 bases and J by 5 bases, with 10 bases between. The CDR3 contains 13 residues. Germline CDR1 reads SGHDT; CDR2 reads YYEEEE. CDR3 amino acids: CASSFGQGTEAFF. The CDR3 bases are TGTGCCAGCAGCTTCGGGCAGGGGACTGAAGCTTTCTTT.

CDR3 nucleotide sequence: TGTGCCAGCAGCTTGGACGGGTACCTAGCCTTCTCTGGAAACACCATATATTTT. It yields the protein CASSLDGYLAFSGNTIYF. The chain is built from TRBV5-8 and TRBJ1-3; unclear D gene. This CDR3 comprises 18 residues. V lost 0 bases to trimming and J lost 0 bases, with 16 bases between them. Germline loops: CDR1 SGHTS, CDR2 YDEGEE.

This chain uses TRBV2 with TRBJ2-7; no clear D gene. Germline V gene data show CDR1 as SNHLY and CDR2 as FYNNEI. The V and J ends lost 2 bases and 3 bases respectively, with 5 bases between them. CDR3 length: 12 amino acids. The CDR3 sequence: CASSEQDYEQYF. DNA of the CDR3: TGTGCCAGCAGTGAACAGGACTACGAGCAGTACTTC. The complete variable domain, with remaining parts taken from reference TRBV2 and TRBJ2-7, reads EPEVTQTPSHQVTQMGQEVILRCVPISNHLYFYWYRQILGQKVEFLVSFYNNEISEKSEIFDDQFSVERPDGSNFTLKIRSTKLEDSAMYFCASSEQDYEQYFGPGTRLTVT.

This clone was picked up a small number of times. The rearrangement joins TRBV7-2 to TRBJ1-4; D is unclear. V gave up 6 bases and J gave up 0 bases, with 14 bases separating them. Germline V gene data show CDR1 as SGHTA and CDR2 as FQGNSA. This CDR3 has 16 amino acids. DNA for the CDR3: TGTGCCAGCAGGTCTTCCTCGGGAGCAACTAATGAAAAACTGTTTTTT. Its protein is CASRSSSGATNEKLFF.

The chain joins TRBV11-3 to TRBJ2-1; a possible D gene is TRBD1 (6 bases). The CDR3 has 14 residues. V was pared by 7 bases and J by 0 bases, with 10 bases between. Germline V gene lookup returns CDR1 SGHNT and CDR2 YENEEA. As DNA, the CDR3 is TGTGCCAGCACCAAGGACAGCTCCTACAATGAGCAGTTCTTC. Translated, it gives CASTKDSSYNEQFF.

CDR3 protein: CSVYRGVRTEAFF. The CDR3 coding sequence is TGCAGCGTTTACAGGGGCGTTAGGACTGAAGCTTTCTTT. This chain links TRBV29-1 with TRBJ1-1, with TRBD1 matching over 7 bases. Losses at the gene ends were 5 bases for V and 5 bases for J; bases not matched to a gene: 8. This CDR3 comprises 13 residues. CDR1 SQVTM and CDR2 ANQGSEA come from the germline V gene.

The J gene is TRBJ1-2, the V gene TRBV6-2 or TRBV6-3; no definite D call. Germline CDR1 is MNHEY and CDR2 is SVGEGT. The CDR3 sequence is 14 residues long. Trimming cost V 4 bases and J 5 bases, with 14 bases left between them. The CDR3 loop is CASSSGVVRYGYTF. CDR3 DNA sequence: TGTGCCAGCAGTTCAGGCGTTGTTCGATATGGCTACACCTTC.